The entry below gives a single T cell receptor (beta chain) sequence along with its context. This clonotype appeared many times. No cognate antigen has been identified for it. The sample holds no much larger clone one base away, and base qualities are not on file. CDR1 and CDR2 are read off the germline V gene (reference sequence) as MNHEY and SMNVEV. Trimming costs V 2 bases and J 1 base, and their ends lie 8 bases apart. Measured from the cysteine to the phenylalanine, the CDR3 is 14 residues long. The sequence is cut down to CDR3 DNA, 42 bases in frame from base 1. The meaning of the sample's treatment or condition label: live attenuated yellow fever vaccine strain. At each blood-draw timepoint, two biological replicates of bulk PBMCs were collected. PBMCs were isolated from peripheral blood using a standard Ficoll-Paque protocol. RNA was extracted with TriZol from bulk PBMCs, CD4 and CD8 fractions, and dextramer-positive and dextramer-negative fractions.

Sequencing was performed on an Illumina NovaSeq 6000. TCR cDNA was synthesized by 5'RACE template switching, through which a universal primer site and unique molecular identifiers were introduced. Priming of cDNA synthesis was performed from both the TCR alpha and TCR beta constant segments. Library amplification used two PCR steps, and the second PCR step added sample barcodes and sequencing adapters. Libraries were sequenced on Illumina HiSeq 2500 (2x100 bp) or NovaSeq (2x150 bp). The paper's data handling went like this. Reads were demultiplexed and collapsed into UMI consensus sequences with MIGEC, and V(D)J alignment was performed with MiXCR. Vaccine-responding clonotypes were defined with edgeR using replicate PBMC samples, requiring FDR below 0.01 and a log2 fold change above 5 up to day 15. CD4 or CD8 identity was assigned to each bulk clonotype according to whether the clonotype was present at higher abundance in the sequenced CD4 repertoire or the sequenced CD8 repertoire. TCRdb took the public reads, trimmed them with fastp at Q25, ran MiXCR for clone calling and kept in-frame beta chains. Rows matching on CDR3 protein sequence are summarized as one entry with the most common DNA and genes. TCRdb, not the authors, supplied the V and J calls. The sample data list approximately 250,000 distinct CDR3 sequences, and about 3.9% of these were observed just once. The ten biggest clones cover under 20% of the sample.

The data derive from a study of T cells after yellow fever vaccination (dated by TCRdb to between 2018 and 2021). With respect to the entire study: The SMART-Seq v4 Ultra Low Input RNA kit was used to prepare libraries from fractions with low cell numbers. To track T-cell clones before and after primary and booster YFV17D yellow fever vaccination, bulk TCR alpha and beta repertoires were sequenced longitudinally. Two healthy male donors, one aged 18 to 30 and one aged 30 to 40 years, made up the cohort. Bulk PBMC replicates and cell subsets were isolated from blood drawn at multiple timepoints before and after both primary and secondary immunization. Points the paper makes about the study in general: A small fraction of clonotypes appeared in both the CD4 and CD8 compartments, likely as a result of convergent recombination. Most clones expanded after primary vaccination were re-detected after the booster (almost 98% of CD4 and 88% of CD8), suggesting broad memory maintenance. Only a couple of donors were included in the study, so the extent to which the findings can be generalized is limited. FACS-sorted repertoires could contain abundant contaminating clonotypes from the bulk population, so computational filtering was required. Compared with the primary T-cell response, the secondary T-cell response was faster but weaker, reaching its peak on day 5 rather than on day 15.

Rearrangement joined TRBV27 to TRBJ1-2, with no D gene named confidently. The TCR sequence derives from a man between 18 and 35 years old who received the YFV17D yellow fever vaccine. The sample in question was PBMCs, obtained 15 days after the yellow fever booster vaccination. CDR3 loop: CASSLRTSNYGYTF. The DNA is TGTGCCAGCAGTTTACGGACGAGTAACTATGGCTACACCTTC.